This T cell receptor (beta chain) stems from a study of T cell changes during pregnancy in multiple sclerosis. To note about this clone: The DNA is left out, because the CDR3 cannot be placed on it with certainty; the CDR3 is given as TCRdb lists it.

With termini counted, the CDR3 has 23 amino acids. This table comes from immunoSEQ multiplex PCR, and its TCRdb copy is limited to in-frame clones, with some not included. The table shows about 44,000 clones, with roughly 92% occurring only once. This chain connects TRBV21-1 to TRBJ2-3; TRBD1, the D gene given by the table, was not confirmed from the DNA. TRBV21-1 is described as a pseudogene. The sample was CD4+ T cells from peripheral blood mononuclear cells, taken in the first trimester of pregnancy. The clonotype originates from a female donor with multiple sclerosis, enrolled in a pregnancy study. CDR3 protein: CASSLEKSGYFATGTNTTDTQYF.